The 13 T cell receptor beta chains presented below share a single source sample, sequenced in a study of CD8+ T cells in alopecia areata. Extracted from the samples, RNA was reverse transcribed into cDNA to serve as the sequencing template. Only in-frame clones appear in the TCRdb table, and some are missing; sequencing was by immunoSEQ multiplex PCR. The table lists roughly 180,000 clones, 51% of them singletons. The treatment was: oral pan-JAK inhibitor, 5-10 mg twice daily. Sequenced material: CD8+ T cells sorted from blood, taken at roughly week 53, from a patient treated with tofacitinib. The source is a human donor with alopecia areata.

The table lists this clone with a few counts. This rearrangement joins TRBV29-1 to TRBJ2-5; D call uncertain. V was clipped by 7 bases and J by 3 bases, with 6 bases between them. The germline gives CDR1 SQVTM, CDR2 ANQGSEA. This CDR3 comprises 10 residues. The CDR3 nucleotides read TGCAGCGCCTTAGAAGAGACCCAGTACTTC. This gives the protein CSALEETQYF.

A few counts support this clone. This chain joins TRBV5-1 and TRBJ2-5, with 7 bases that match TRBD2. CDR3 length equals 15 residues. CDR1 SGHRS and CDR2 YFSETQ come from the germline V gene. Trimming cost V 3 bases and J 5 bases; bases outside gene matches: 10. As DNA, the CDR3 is TGCGCCAGCAGCTGGGAGGGGCCGCTTGTGGAGACCCAGTACTTC. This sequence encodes CASSWEGPLVETQYF.

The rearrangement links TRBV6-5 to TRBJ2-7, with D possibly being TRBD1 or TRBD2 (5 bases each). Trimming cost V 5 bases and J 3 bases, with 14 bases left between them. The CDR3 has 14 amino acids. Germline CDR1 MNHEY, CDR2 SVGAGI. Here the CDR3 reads CASSELGDLYEQYF. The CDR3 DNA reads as TGTGCCAGCAGTGAATTAGGGGACCTCTACGAGCAGTACTTC.

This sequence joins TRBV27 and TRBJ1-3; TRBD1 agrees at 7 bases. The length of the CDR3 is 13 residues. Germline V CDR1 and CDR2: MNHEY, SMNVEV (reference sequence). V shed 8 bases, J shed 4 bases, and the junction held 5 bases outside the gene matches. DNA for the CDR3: TGTGCCAGCGGACAGGTTGCCGGAAACACCATATATTTT. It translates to CASGQVAGNTIYF.

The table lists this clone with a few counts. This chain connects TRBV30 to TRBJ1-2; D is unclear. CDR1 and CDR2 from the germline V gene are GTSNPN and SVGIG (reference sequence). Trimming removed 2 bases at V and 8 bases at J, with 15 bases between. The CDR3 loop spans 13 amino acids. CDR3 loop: CAWSSTPYIGYTF. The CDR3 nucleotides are TGTGCCTGGAGTTCCACCCCGTACATCGGCTACACCTTC.

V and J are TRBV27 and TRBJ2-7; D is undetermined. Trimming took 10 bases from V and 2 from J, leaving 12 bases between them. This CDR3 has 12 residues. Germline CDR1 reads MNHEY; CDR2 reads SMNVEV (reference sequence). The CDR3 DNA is TGTGCCACCCTTGGTTCTGCCTACGAGCAGTACTTC. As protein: CATLGSAYEQYF.

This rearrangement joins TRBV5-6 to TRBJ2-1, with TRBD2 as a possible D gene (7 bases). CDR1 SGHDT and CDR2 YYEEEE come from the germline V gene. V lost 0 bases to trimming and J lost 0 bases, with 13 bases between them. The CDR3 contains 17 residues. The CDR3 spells CASSLVAGAFSYNEQFF. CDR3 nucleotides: TGTGCCAGCAGCTTGGTTGCGGGGGCTTTCTCCTACAATGAGCAGTTCTTC.

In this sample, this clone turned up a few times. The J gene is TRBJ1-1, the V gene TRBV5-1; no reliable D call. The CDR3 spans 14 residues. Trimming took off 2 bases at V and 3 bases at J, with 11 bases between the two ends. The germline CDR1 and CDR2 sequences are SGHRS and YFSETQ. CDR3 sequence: CASSLTTGDTEAFF. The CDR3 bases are TGCGCCAGCAGCTTAACCACTGGGGACACTGAAGCTTTCTTT.

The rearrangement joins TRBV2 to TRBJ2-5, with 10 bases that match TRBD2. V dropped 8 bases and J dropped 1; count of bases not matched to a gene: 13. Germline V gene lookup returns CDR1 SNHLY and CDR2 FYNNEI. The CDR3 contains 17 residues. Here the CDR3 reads CASFELAGSTAQETQYF. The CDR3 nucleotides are TGTGCCAGCTTTGAACTAGCGGGGTCAACCGCCCAAGAGACCCAGTACTTC.

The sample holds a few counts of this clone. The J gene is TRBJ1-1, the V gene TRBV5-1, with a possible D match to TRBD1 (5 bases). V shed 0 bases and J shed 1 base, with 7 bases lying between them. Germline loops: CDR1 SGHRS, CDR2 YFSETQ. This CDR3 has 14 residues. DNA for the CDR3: TGCGCCAGCAGCTTGGCCAGGGAGAACACTGAAGCTTTCTTT. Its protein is CASSLARENTEAFF. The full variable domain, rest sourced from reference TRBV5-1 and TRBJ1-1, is KAGVTQTPRYLIKTRGQQVTLSCSPISGHRSVSWYQQTPGQGLQFLFEYFSETQRNKGNFPGRFSGRQFSNSRSEMNVSTLELGDSALYLCASSLARENTEAFFGQGTRLTVV.

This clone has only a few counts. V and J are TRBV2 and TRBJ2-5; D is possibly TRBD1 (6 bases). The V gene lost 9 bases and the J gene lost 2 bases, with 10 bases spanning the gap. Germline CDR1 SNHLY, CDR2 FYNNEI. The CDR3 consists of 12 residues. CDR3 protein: CASNRVQETQYF. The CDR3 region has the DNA TGTGCCAGTAACAGGGTTCAAGAGACCCAGTACTTC.

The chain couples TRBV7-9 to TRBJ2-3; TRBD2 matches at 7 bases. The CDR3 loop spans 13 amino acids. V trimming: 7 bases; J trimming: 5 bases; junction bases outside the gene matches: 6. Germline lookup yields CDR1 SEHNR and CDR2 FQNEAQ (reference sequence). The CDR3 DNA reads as TGTGCCAGCAACCCGGGGGGAAAAGATACGCAGTATTTT. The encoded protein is CASNPGGKDTQYF. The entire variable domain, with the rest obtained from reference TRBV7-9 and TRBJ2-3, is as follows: DTGVSQNPRHKITKRGQNVTFRCDPISEHNRLYWYRQTLGQGPEFLTYFQNEAQLEKSRLLSDRFSAERPKGSFSTLEIQRTEQGDSAMYLCASNPGGKDTQYFGPGTRLTVL.

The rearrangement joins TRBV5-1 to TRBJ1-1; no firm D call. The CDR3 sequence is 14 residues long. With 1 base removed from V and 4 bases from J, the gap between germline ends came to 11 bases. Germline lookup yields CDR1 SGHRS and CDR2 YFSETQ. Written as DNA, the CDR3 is TGCGCCAGCAGCTTGCGGTATGAGGGCACTGAAGCTTTCTTT. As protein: CASSLRYEGTEAFF.